These T cell receptor beta chains were read from a single sample in a study of blood T cell repertoires in COVID-19. The protocol was immunoSEQ multiplex PCR, while the TCRdb copy is restricted to in-frame clones and leaves out a portion. The sample includes around 100,000 clones, roughly 85% seen only once; the top ten take approximately 1.3%. The sample taken for sequencing was peripheral blood. The receptors were gathered from a man aged 35-49 years with acute or convalescent COVID-19. CDR3s include the opening cysteine and the closing phenylalanine or tryptophan. Each record gives: CDR3 length, J gene, clone size, V gene, D gene, CDR3 protein, CDR3 DNA. D genes are given only for firm matches. Part of the rows lack a size; the others show once, few, many or a class for expanded clones.

CDR3 length: 15
J gene: TRBJ1-2
clone size: NA
V gene: TRBV4-3
D gene: TRBD1
CDR3 protein: CASSQERGTGYGYTF
CDR3 DNA: TGCGCCAGCAGCCAAGAACGAGGGACAGGATATGGCTACACCTTC

CDR3 length: 13
J gene: TRBJ1-2
clone size: few
V gene: TRBV10-2
D gene: NA
CDR3 protein: CASSEQGFYGYTF
CDR3 DNA: TGCGCCAGCAGTGAGCAGGGATTCTATGGCTACACCTTC

CDR3 length: 17
J gene: TRBJ2-3
clone size: NA
V gene: TRBV19
D gene: NA
CDR3 protein: CASSMEGAGKGTDTQYF
CDR3 DNA: TGTGCCAGTAGTATGGAAGGGGCAGGGAAGGGTACAGATACGCAGTATTTT

CDR3 length: 16
J gene: TRBJ2-7
clone size: NA
V gene: TRBV9
D gene: NA
CDR3 protein: CASSLLDTMGLYEQYF
CDR3 DNA: TGTGCCAGCAGCCTCCTTGACACCATGGGGCTCTACGAGCAGTACTTC

CDR3 length: 16
J gene: TRBJ1-3
clone size: NA
V gene: TRBV5-1
D gene: TRBD1
CDR3 protein: CASSWTGGRSGNTIYF
CDR3 DNA: TGCGCCAGCAGCTGGACAGGGGGACGGTCTGGAAACACCATATATTTT

CDR3 length: 19
J gene: TRBJ2-1
clone size: NA
V gene: TRBV10-3
D gene: TRBD2
CDR3 protein: CAISDRTTSARTSYNEQFF
CDR3 DNA: TGTGCCATCAGTGATCGGACCACTAGCGCTAGAACCTCCTACAATGAGCAGTTCTTC

CDR3 length: 17
J gene: TRBJ2-1
clone size: NA
V gene: TRBV23-1
D gene: TRBD2
CDR3 protein: CASSQTLVSGRNNEQFF
CDR3 DNA: TGCGCCAGCAGTCAAACTCTGGTAAGCGGGAGAAATAATGAGCAGTTCTTC

CDR3 length: 14
J gene: TRBJ2-2
clone size: NA
V gene: TRBV7-3
D gene: NA
CDR3 protein: CASSPLGGTGELFF
CDR3 DNA: TGTGCCAGCAGCCCCCTAGGGGGCACCGGGGAGCTGTTTTTT

CDR3 length: 13
J gene: TRBJ2-7
clone size: NA
V gene: TRBV5-4
D gene: NA
CDR3 protein: CASSLGGGYEQYF
CDR3 DNA: TGTGCCAGCAGCTTGGGAGGCGGCTACGAGCAGTACTTC

CDR3 length: 18
J gene: TRBJ2-5
clone size: NA
V gene: TRBV3-1/TRBV3-2
D gene: TRBD2
CDR3 protein: CASSQKSWVAGDRETQYF
CDR3 DNA: TGTGCCAGCAGCCAAAAGAGTTGGGTAGCGGGAGATAGGGAGACCCAGTACTTC

CDR3 length: 13
J gene: TRBJ2-7
clone size: NA
V gene: TRBV11-2
D gene: NA
CDR3 protein: CASSLERLGEQYF
CDR3 DNA: TGTGCCAGCAGCTTAGAGAGGCTCGGCGAGCAGTACTTC

CDR3 length: 14
J gene: TRBJ2-5
clone size: NA
V gene: TRBV5-1
D gene: TRBD2
CDR3 protein: CASSFRGGEETQYF
CDR3 DNA: TGCGCCAGCAGCTTCCGGGGAGGGGAGGAGACCCAGTACTTC

CDR3 length: 14
J gene: TRBJ1-1
clone size: once
V gene: TRBV4-1
D gene: NA
CDR3 protein: CASSRGGPNTEAFF
CDR3 DNA: TGCGCCAGCAGCCGGGGCGGACCGAACACTGAAGCTTTCTTT

CDR3 length: 15
J gene: TRBJ2-2
clone size: NA
V gene: TRBV5-1
D gene: TRBD1
CDR3 protein: CASSFDRVGTGELFF
CDR3 DNA: TGCGCCAGCAGCTTCGACAGGGTAGGCACCGGGGAGCTGTTTTTT

CDR3 length: 15
J gene: TRBJ1-5
clone size: NA
V gene: TRBV19
D gene: NA
CDR3 protein: CASSIGGTSNQPQHF
CDR3 DNA: TGTGCCAGTAGTATAGGTGGGACAAGCAATCAGCCCCAGCATTTT

CDR3 length: 16
J gene: TRBJ2-1
clone size: NA
V gene: TRBV11-3
D gene: TRBD2
CDR3 protein: CASSRLGAGGGNEQFF
CDR3 DNA: TGTGCCAGCAGCCGGCTGGGTGCGGGAGGGGGCAATGAGCAGTTCTTC

CDR3 length: 20
J gene: TRBJ2-2
clone size: NA
V gene: TRBV7-3
D gene: TRBD1
CDR3 protein: CASSLRSTPIDRVDTGELFF
CDR3 DNA: TGTGCCAGCAGCTTAAGGTCCACCCCTATTGACAGGGTAGACACCGGGGAGCTGTTTTTT

CDR3 length: 15
J gene: TRBJ2-7
clone size: NA
V gene: TRBV18
D gene: TRBD2
CDR3 protein: CASSPLIAGSYEQYF
CDR3 DNA: TGTGCCAGCTCACCTTTGATAGCGGGGAGCTACGAGCAGTACTTC

CDR3 length: 14
J gene: TRBJ1-3
clone size: once
V gene: TRBV5-5
D gene: TRBD1
CDR3 protein: CASRRGTGGNTIYF
CDR3 DNA: TGTGCCTCTAGAAGGGGGACAGGGGGAAACACCATATATTTT

CDR3 length: 15
J gene: TRBJ2-4
clone size: NA
V gene: TRBV3-1/TRBV3-2
D gene: NA
CDR3 protein: CASSRPARSKNIQYF
CDR3 DNA: TGTGCCAGCAGCCGACCCGCGAGGTCAAAAAACATTCAGTACTTC

CDR3 length: 14
J gene: TRBJ2-1
clone size: NA
V gene: TRBV30
D gene: NA
CDR3 protein: CAWKVPGSYNEQFF
CDR3 DNA: TGTGCCTGGAAAGTCCCGGGATCCTACAATGAGCAGTTCTTC

CDR3 length: 16
J gene: TRBJ2-1
clone size: NA
V gene: TRBV7-9
D gene: NA
CDR3 protein: CASSSRDSSSYNEQFF
CDR3 DNA: TGTGCCAGCAGCTCCCGGGACTCGAGCTCCTACAATGAGCAGTTCTTC

CDR3 length: 15
J gene: TRBJ2-3
clone size: NA
V gene: TRBV10-3
D gene: NA
CDR3 protein: CAISSVGGGTDTQYF
CDR3 DNA: TGTGCCATCAGTAGCGTAGGCGGGGGCACAGATACGCAGTATTTT

CDR3 length: 19
J gene: TRBJ2-1
clone size: NA
V gene: TRBV4-3
D gene: NA
CDR3 protein: CASSQDLRAGFQGMGEQFF
CDR3 DNA: TGCGCCAGCAGCCAAGATCTTCGGGCCGGCTTCCAGGGGATGGGGGAGCAGTTCTTC